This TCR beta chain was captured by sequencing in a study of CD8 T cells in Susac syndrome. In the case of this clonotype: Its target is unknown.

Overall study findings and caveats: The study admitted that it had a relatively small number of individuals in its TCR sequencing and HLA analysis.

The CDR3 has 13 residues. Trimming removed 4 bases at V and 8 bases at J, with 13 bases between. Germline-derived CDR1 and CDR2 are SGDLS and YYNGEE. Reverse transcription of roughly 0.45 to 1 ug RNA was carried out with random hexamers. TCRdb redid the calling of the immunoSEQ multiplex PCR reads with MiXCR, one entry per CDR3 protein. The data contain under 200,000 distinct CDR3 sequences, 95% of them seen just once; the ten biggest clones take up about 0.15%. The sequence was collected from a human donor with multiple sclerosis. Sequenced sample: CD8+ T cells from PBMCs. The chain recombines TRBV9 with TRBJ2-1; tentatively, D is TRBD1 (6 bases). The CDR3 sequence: CASSLQGVDEQFF. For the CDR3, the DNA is TGTGCCAGCAGCTTACAGGGCGTCGATGAGCAGTTCTTC.